This TCR beta chain was captured by sequencing in a study of CD8+CD57+ T cells in acquired aplastic anemia. Study as a whole: CD4+ and CD8+ cells, once sorted, gave DNA averaging roughly 3.2 ug.

Using genomic DNA as the template, TCR beta VDJ and CDR3 profiling was carried out. MiXCR, applied by TCRdb to the reads, yields one record per CDR3 protein. The sample yields roughly 190,000 distinct CDR3 sequences, 48% seen once. Selection for sequencing was limited to patients who had shown CD8+CD57+ cell expansion by flow cytometry. CDR3 length: 12 residues. The germline gives CDR1 LNHDA, CDR2 SQIVND (reference sequence). V lost 3 bases to trimming and J lost 5 bases, with 5 bases between them. The source of this sequence is a human donor with aplastic anemia. The chain is built from TRBV19 and TRBJ2-1; D is unclear. Material: sorted CD4+, CD8+, or CD8+CD57+ T cells (not recorded which) from PBMCs. The CDR3 DNA reads as TGTGCCAGTAGTATTGGGCACAATGAGCAGTTCTTC. Translated: CASSIGHNEQFF. Full variable domain (rest looked up from reference TRBV19 and TRBJ2-1): DGGITQSPKYLFRKEGQNVTLSCEQNLNHDAMYWYRQDPGQGLRLIYYSQIVNDFQKGDIAEGYSVSREKKESFPLTVTSAQKNPTAFYLCASSIGHNEQFFGPGTRLTVL.